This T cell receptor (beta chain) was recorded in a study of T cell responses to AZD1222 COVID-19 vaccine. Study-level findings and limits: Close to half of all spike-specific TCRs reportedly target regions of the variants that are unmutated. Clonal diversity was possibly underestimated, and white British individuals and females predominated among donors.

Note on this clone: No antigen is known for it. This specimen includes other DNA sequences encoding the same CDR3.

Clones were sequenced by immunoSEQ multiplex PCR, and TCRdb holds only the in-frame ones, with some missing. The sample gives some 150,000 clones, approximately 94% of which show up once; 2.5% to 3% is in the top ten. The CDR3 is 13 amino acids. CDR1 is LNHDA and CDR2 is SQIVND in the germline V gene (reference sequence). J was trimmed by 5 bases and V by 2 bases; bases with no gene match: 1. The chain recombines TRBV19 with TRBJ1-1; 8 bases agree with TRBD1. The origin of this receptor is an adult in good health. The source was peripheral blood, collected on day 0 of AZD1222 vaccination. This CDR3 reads CASSITGGTEAFF. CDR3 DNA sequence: TGTGCCAGTAGTATAACAGGGGGGACTGAAGCTTTCTTT. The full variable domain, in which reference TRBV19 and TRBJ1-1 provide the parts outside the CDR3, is DGGITQSPKYLFRKEGQNVTLSCEQNLNHDAMYWYRQDPGQGLRLIYYSQIVNDFQKGDIAEGYSVSREKKESFPLTVTSAQKNPTAFYLCASSITGGTEAFFGQGTRLTVV.